This passage covers 20 T cell receptor beta chains from one sample sequenced in a study of blood T cell repertoires in COVID-19. Repertoires were generated with immunoSEQ multiplex PCR, while TCRdb's copy carries only in-frame clones and drops some. The data show 85,000 to 95,000 clones, with around 86% seen just once and 4.9% held by the top ten. Sequenced: peripheral blood. The source of these receptors is a woman at least 80 years old with acute or convalescent COVID-19.

The CDR3 coding sequence is TGCGCCAGCAGCTTATTGACAGGGATGAACACTGAAGCTTTCTTT. Translated, it gives CASSLLTGMNTEAFF. This chain joins TRBV5-1 and TRBJ1-1, with 7 bases lining up with TRBD1. Looked up from germline, CDR1 is SGHRS and CDR2 is YFSETQ. Losses at the gene ends were 2 bases for V and 0 bases for J; bases not matched to a gene: 4. CDR3 length: 15 amino acids.

The chain carries TRBV18 and TRBJ2-1; 9 bases are a match to TRBD2. CDR1 is KGHSH and CDR2 is LQKENI in the germline V gene. The junction had 9 bases not matched to a gene; V was cut back by 6 bases and J by 6 bases. The CDR3 runs 15 residues. CDR3 sequence (DNA): TGTGCCAGCTCCGGCGGGGGACTAGCTGGCAATGAGCAGTTCTTC. This sequence encodes CASSGGGLAGNEQFF.

The V and J genes are TRBV10-2 and TRBJ2-1; the match to TRBD2 covers 9 bases. The CDR3 is 17 amino acids. Trimming took 0 bases from V and 9 from J; bases not matched to a gene: 12. Germline values: CDR1 WSHSY, CDR2 SAAADI. Written as DNA, the CDR3 is TGCGCCAGCAGTGAGTCGAAACCGGGGACTAGCTTTTCTGAGCAGTTCTTC. This sequence encodes CASSESKPGTSFSEQFF.

This sequence joins TRBV7-3 and TRBJ2-7; TRBD2 matches at 9 bases. V lost 5 bases and J lost 2; bases outside the gene matches: 13. This CDR3 comprises 17 residues. CDR1 is SGHTA and CDR2 is FQGTGA in the germline V gene. CDR3: CASSKTGGSGSPYEQYF. CDR3 nucleotide sequence: TGTGCCAGCAGCAAAACGGGCGGTAGCGGGAGCCCCTACGAGCAGTACTTC.

The chain is built from TRBV5-8 and TRBJ2-7, with TRBD1 identical over 7 bases. Germline-derived CDR1 and CDR2 are SGHTS and YDEGEE. The CDR3 sequence is 17 residues long. V lost 2 bases, J lost 5 bases, and 16 bases stayed unmatched. The CDR3 coding sequence is TGTGCCAGCAGCTTATTTTTGGGAGAGGGGGCTATGCACGAGCAGTACTTC. It encodes CASSLFLGEGAMHEQYF.

CDR3 sequence reads: CASSATGYEQYF. For the CDR3, the DNA is TGTGCCAGCAGCGCCACAGGCTACGAGCAGTACTTC. This chain joins TRBV11-3 and TRBJ2-7; possibly TRBD1 for D (5 bases). In germline, CDR1 is SGHNT, CDR2 YENEEA. V lost 5 bases and J 3 bases, leaving 8 bases between the germline ends. This CDR3 is 12 amino acids long.

The V call is TRBV5-1, the J call TRBJ2-7; TRBD1 might be the D (5 bases). Germline-derived CDR1 and CDR2 are SGHRS and YFSETQ. Trimming pared 0 bases from V and 2 bases from J, leaving 12 bases between. The CDR3 has 15 amino acids. This CDR3 reads CASSLGSRVAYEQYF. In nucleotides, the CDR3 is TGCGCCAGCAGCTTGGGAAGCAGGGTGGCCTACGAGCAGTACTTC.

V is TRBV10-3 and J is TRBJ2-7; the match to TRBD1 covers 12 bases. Germline CDR1 and CDR2: ENHRY and SYGVKD. Trimming cost V 7 bases and J 6 bases; bases outside gene matches: 4. This CDR3 spans 13 amino acids. CDR3 sequence: CAITGQGAGEQYF. DNA of the CDR3: TGTGCCATCACGGGACAGGGGGCGGGCGAGCAGTACTTC.

The chain joins TRBV19 to TRBJ1-2, with 8 nucleotides matching TRBD1. The CDR3 totals 14 residues. Trimming cost V 8 bases and J 6 bases; bases outside gene matches: 11. Germline lookup yields CDR1 LNHDA and CDR2 SQIVND (reference sequence). The CDR3 DNA reads as TGTGCCAGTGGATGGGACAGGAGGGGGGATGGCTACACCTTC. Its translation is CASGWDRRGDGYTF. Filled out from reference TRBV19 and TRBJ1-2, the complete variable domain reads DGGITQSPKYLFRKEGQNVTLSCEQNLNHDAMYWYRQDPGQGLRLIYYSQIVNDFQKGDIAEGYSVSREKKESFPLTVTSAQKNPTAFYLCASGWDRRGDGYTFGSGTRLTVV.

The genes are TRBV25-1 and TRBJ2-2; TRBD1 agrees at 9 bases. This CDR3 is built from 16 residues. CDR1 is MGHDK, CDR2 SYGVNS, per germline. V dropped 1 base and J dropped 3; count of bases not matched to a gene: 3. The CDR3 region has the DNA TGTGCCAGCAGTGAATTGGGGACAGGGCACACCGGGGAGCTGTTTTTT. Amino acid sequence: CASSELGTGHTGELFF.

The rearrangement links TRBV6-1 to TRBJ2-1, with TRBD1 matching 8 bases. The trim removed 2 bases at V and 4 bases at J, leaving 4 bases unmatched. This CDR3 is built from 15 residues. The germline V gene encodes CDR1 MNHNS and CDR2 SASEGT. CDR3 residues: CASSERTGSYNEQFF. Here the CDR3 DNA reads TGTGCCAGCAGTGAAAGGACAGGGAGTTACAATGAGCAGTTCTTC.

This sequence joins TRBV5-1 and TRBJ2-1; D unclear. CDR1 is SGHRS, CDR2 YFSETQ, per germline. V gave up 0 bases and J gave up 6 bases, with 10 bases separating them. The CDR3 is 14 residues long. CDR3 in DNA: TGCGCCAGCAGCTTGGTTGTTAGCACCAATGAGCAGTTCTTC. Amino acid sequence: CASSLVVSTNEQFF.

This chain connects TRBV19 to TRBJ2-3; D is unclear. There are 15 residues in the CDR3. Between the trimmed V and J ends, which lost 3 bases and 2 bases, there was a span of 12 bases. Germline CDR1 is LNHDA and CDR2 is SQIVND (reference sequence). The CDR3 DNA reads as TGTGCCAGTAGTATGTCGGCAGGATTCACAGATACGCAGTATTTT. It is translated as CASSMSAGFTDTQYF.

The chain joins TRBV14 to TRBJ2-1, with D possibly TRBD2 on 6 matching bases. V lost 3 bases and J 3 bases, leaving 15 bases between the germline ends. Germline CDR1 SGHDN, CDR2 FVKESK. The CDR3 loop spans 16 amino acids. CDR3 in amino acids: CASSQTSGLVYNEQFF. The CDR3 nucleotides read TGTGCCAGCAGCCAGACCAGCGGGTTGGTCTACAATGAGCAGTTCTTC.

This chain joins TRBV7-9 and TRBJ1-1; 8 bases are shared with TRBD1. V was pared by 5 bases and J by 11 bases, with 7 bases of the junction left unmatched. Looked up from germline, CDR1 is SEHNR and CDR2 is FQNEAQ (reference sequence). The CDR3 length is 12 residues. The CDR3 reads CASSLETGAAFF. The CDR3 nucleotides are TGTGCCAGCAGCCTAGAGACAGGGGCCGCTTTCTTT.

In the case of this clone: The junction differs from germline at one of its ends, possibly a read error. The chain couples TRBV7-3 to TRBJ2-2; TRBD2 agrees at 8 bases. The CDR3 spans 17 residues. CDR1 SGHTA and CDR2 FQGTGA come from the germline V gene. For the CDR3, the DNA is TGTGCCAGCATCCAAGGGCTAGCGGGCTGCGAACACCGGGGAGCTGTTTTT. It yields the protein CASIQGLAGCEHRGAVF.

This rearrangement joins TRBV15 to TRBJ2-3; D remains ambiguous. The CDR3 has 17 amino acids. Germline V lookup: CDR1 LNHNV, CDR2 YYDKDF (reference sequence). Trimming stripped 3 bases from V and 4 bases from J, with 20 bases between. CDR3 sequence: CATSRSPGPARADTQYF. The DNA of the CDR3 is TGTGCCACCAGCAGGTCGCCGGGTCCGGCACGTGCAGATACGCAGTATTTT.

The chain joins TRBV27 to TRBJ2-7; 9 nucleotides align to TRBD1. V lost 7 bases to trimming and J lost 5 bases; unmatched junction nucleotides: 6. The CDR3 length is 13 residues. Germline V gives CDR1 MNHEY, CDR2 SMNVEV (reference sequence). The CDR3 sequence is CASTTGGENEQYF. The CDR3 nucleotides are TGTGCCAGCACAACAGGGGGCGAGAACGAGCAGTACTTC.

The chain's CDR3 is CASSQEGGRNYEQYF. CDR3 sequence (DNA): TGTGCCAGCAGCCAAGAAGGCGGGAGGAACTACGAGCAGTACTTC. The genes are TRBV3-1 (or the pseudogene TRBV3-2) and TRBJ2-7, with 8 bases fitting TRBD2. The J segment lost 3 bases and the V segment lost 0 bases, leaving 4 bases of the junction unmatched. CDR3 length equals 15 residues. Germline-derived CDR1 and CDR2 are LGHDT and YNNKEL (reference sequence).

This clone has more than one count but fewer than ten. The chain carries TRBV3-1 (or the pseudogene TRBV3-2) and TRBJ1-4; D remains ambiguous. Trimming left V 7 bases short and J 0 bases short, with 6 bases between. The CDR3 has 13 residues. Germline V gene lookup returns CDR1 LGHDT and CDR2 YNNKEL (reference sequence). CDR3 sequence (DNA): TGTGCCAGCAAGCGGGCAACTAATGAAAAACTGTTTTTT. Its protein product is CASKRATNEKLFF.